The 14 T cell receptor beta chains reported below all come from one sample, sequenced in a study of T cells in Graves' hyperthyroidism and ophthalmopathy. Regions amplified from RNA transcripts were the TCR beta CDR3 regions. HTBI primers were used for first-round RT-PCR of the TCR CDR3. TCRdb recomputed calls from the multiplex PCR reads with MiXCR, one row per CDR3 protein. The table has 300,000 to 350,000 distinct CDR3 sequences, about 15% seen once; the top ten hold 20% to 25%. Sequenced: blood. These TCRs come from a woman aged 25 to 39 with Graves' hyperthyroidism.

A few counts support this clonotype. V is TRBV9 and J is TRBJ2-2, with a weak D call TRBD2 (5 bases). The CDR3 is 14 amino acids. Per germline, CDR1 SGDLS and CDR2 YYNGEE. With 5 bases removed from V and 6 bases from J, the gap between germline ends came to 14 bases. This chain's CDR3 is CASRVGAGAGELFF. In DNA form, the CDR3 reads TGTGCCAGCAGGGTGGGCGCCGGGGCCGGGGAGCTGTTTTTT.

V is TRBV20-1 and J is TRBJ2-3; possibly TRBD1 for D (7 bases). Germline CDR1 DFQATT, CDR2 SNEGSKA (reference sequence). The CDR3 has 21 residues. Between the trimmed V and J ends, which lost 3 bases and 6 bases, there was a span of 37 bases. The CDR3: CSASPPGLGGLTFGAGDTQYF. The CDR3 bases are TGCAGTGCTAGCCCCCCGGGCCTAGGGGGCCTCACATTTGGGGCGGGGGATACGCAGTATTTT.

The chain couples TRBV20-1 to TRBJ1-2; D gene unclear. CDR1 is DFQATT, CDR2 SNEGSKA, per germline (reference sequence). The CDR3 is 12 amino acids. The V end lost 5 bases, the J end lost 3 bases, and 10 bases lay between the germline ends. In nucleotides, the CDR3 is TGCAGTGCTGGCGAAGCGGACTATGGCTACACCTTC. Protein sequence: CSAGEADYGYTF.

This clonotype was seen many times. The V call is TRBV2, the J call TRBJ2-7; D is ambiguous. Germline CDR1 reads SNHLY; CDR2 reads FYNNEI. CDR3 length: 14 amino acids. The germline V and J ends were trimmed by 2 bases and 3 bases, with 11 bases remaining between them. CDR3 DNA: TGTGCCAGCAGTGAAACTACGGTGGGCTACGAGCAGTACTTC. Its translation is CASSETTVGYEQYF.

The chain has TRBV12-3 or TRBV12-4 and TRBJ2-7; D gene ambiguous. CDR3 length: 12 amino acids. V lost 2 bases and J lost 6, with 8 bases in between. DNA of the CDR3: TGTGCCAGCAGTTTAAGAGTCCCCGAGCAGTACTTC. It codes for CASSLRVPEQYF.

Many counts were recorded for this clonotype. The V call is TRBV28, the J call TRBJ1-2; possible D gene TRBD1, 5 bases. Germline assignment: CDR1 MDHEN and CDR2 SYDVKM. The CDR3 runs to 14 residues. V was pared by 8 bases and J by 4 bases, with 17 bases between. CDR3 bases: TGTGCCAGCCAATCAACCGGGACGGGCTATGGCTACACCTTC. This codes for CASQSTGTGYGYTF.

This clonotype was seen many times. The chain is built from TRBV12-3 or TRBV12-4 and TRBJ1-2; D ambiguous. Trimming left V 8 bases short and J 4 bases short, with 11 bases between. The CDR3 consists of 12 residues. The CDR3 is CASYLIPYGYTF. The CDR3 DNA reads TGTGCCAGCTACCTGATCCCCTATGGCTACACCTTC.

The chain recombines TRBV5-4 with TRBJ1-6; weak D call: TRBD1 (6 bases). The V end lost 4 bases, the J end lost 6 bases, and 20 bases lay between the germline ends. This CDR3 is built from 17 residues. CDR1 is SGHNT, CDR2 YYREEE, per germline (reference sequence). The CDR3: CASSGGSNPGANSPLHF. The CDR3 DNA follows: TGTGCCAGCAGCGGGGGGTCTAACCCGGGGGCTAATTCACCCCTCCACTTT.

Ten or more counts support this clonotype. The V gene is TRBV7-2, the J gene TRBJ2-5; D possibly matches TRBD1 or TRBD2 (5 bases each). The V gene lost 2 bases and the J gene lost 5 bases, with 12 bases spanning the gap. Germline lookup yields CDR1 SGHTA and CDR2 FQGNSA. The CDR3 sequence is 14 residues long. CDR3: CASSLQGSGETQYF. Here the CDR3 DNA reads TGTGCCAGCAGCTTACAGGGATCGGGGGAGACCCAGTACTTC. The entire variable domain, with the rest obtained from reference TRBV7-2 and TRBJ2-5, is as follows: GAGVSQSPSNKVTEKGKDVELRCDPISGHTALYWYRQSLGQGLEFLIYFQGNSAPDKSGLPSDRFSAERTGGSVSTLTIQRTQQEDSAVYLCASSLQGSGETQYFGPGTRLLVL.

This clonotype occurred a few times. This clone may be a read error of a much larger clone one base away. The J gene is TRBJ2-7, the V gene TRBV28; TRBD1 matches 7 bases. The CDR3 extends over 12 amino acids. The germline V gene has CDR1 MDHEN and CDR2 SYDVKM. The CDR3: CASRTGPYEQHF. The CDR3 DNA reads TGTGCCAGCAGGACAGGGCCCTACGAGCAGCACTTC.

The table lists this clonotype with many counts. The chain is built from TRBV7-2 and TRBJ1-4; D is unresolved. The V end was cut by 3 bases, the J end by 8 bases, with 13 bases between. CDR1 and CDR2 from the germline V gene are SGHTA and FQGNSA. This CDR3 comprises 14 residues. The CDR3 coding sequence is TGTGCCAGCAGCTTCAGGTCTGCTGGCGAAAAACTGTTTTTT. Encoded protein: CASSFRSAGEKLFF.

This chain uses TRBV19 with TRBJ1-5; D is undetermined. The CDR3 consists of 13 residues. CDR1 and CDR2 (germline): LNHDA, SQIVND (reference sequence). Trimming left V 5 bases short and J 6 bases short, with 11 bases between. The CDR3 spells CASSSKTGQPQHF. The CDR3, as DNA: TGTGCCAGTAGTTCAAAGACGGGTCAGCCCCAGCATTTT.

The rearrangement joins TRBV25-1 to TRBJ1-2, with 9 bases lining up with TRBD1. This CDR3 spans 14 amino acids. Germline V gene data show CDR1 as MGHDK and CDR2 as SYGVNS. Germline trimming cut 2 bases from V and 8 bases from J; bases unmatched to any gene: 6. This CDR3 is CASSETGGASGYTF. As DNA, the CDR3 is TGTGCCAGCAGTGAAACAGGGGGCGCGTCAGGCTACACCTTC.

The sample holds many counts of this clonotype. The chain carries TRBV7-9 and TRBJ2-3; D ambiguous. The CDR3 is 14 residues long. V gave up 5 bases and J gave up 0 bases, with 9 bases separating them. Germline loops: CDR1 SEHNR, CDR2 FQNEAQ (reference sequence). The CDR3 DNA sequence: TGTGCCAGCAGCCCCTTCTCTAGCACAGATACGCAGTATTTT. As protein: CASSPFSSTDTQYF.